Below are 15 T cell receptor beta chains sequenced from a single sample in a study of control samples from healthy donors and cancer patients. TCRdb's copy holds only in-frame clones and misses some; the assay was immunoSEQ multiplex PCR. The repertoire holds 100,000 to 150,000 clones, more than 80% seen once, with about 2.6% in the top ten. Material for sequencing was blood. The receptor source for this set is a man younger than 35 in good health.

This clone occurred once. The V and J genes are TRBV29-1 and TRBJ2-3; 16 positions agree with TRBD2. Trimming at V came to 5 bases and at J to 5 bases, leaving 7 bases not matched to a gene. This CDR3 region has 16 residues. Germline V gene sequence: CDR1 SQVTM, CDR2 ANQGSEA. The CDR3 is CSVLGLAGGQVDTQYF. The CDR3 nucleotides read TGCAGCGTTTTGGGACTAGCGGGGGGGCAGGTAGATACGCAGTATTTT.

There are a few counts of this clone. The chain joins TRBV5-1 to TRBJ2-3; a weak D match, TRBD1 (5 bases). Germline V lookup: CDR1 SGHRS, CDR2 YFSETQ. This CDR3 is built from 13 residues. V was trimmed by 7 bases and J by 2 bases, leaving 11 bases between them. This chain's CDR3 is CASFGADTDTQYF. As DNA, the CDR3 is TGCGCCAGCTTTGGGGCCGACACAGATACGCAGTATTTT. Full variable domain (missing parts from reference TRBV5-1 and TRBJ2-3): KAGVTQTPRYLIKTRGQQVTLSCSPISGHRSVSWYQQTPGQGLQFLFEYFSETQRNKGNFPGRFSGRQFSNSRSEMNVSTLELGDSALYLCASFGADTDTQYFGPGTRLTVL.

The rearrangement links TRBV24-1 to TRBJ2-7; D is uncertain. This CDR3 is 16 amino acids long. In germline, CDR1 is KGHDR, CDR2 SFDVKD. Trimming stripped 0 bases from V and 0 bases from J, with 11 bases between. The CDR3 DNA is TGTGCCACCAGTGATTTGATCCCGAAAGACTCCTACGAGCAGTACGTC. Translation: CATSDLIPKDSYEQYV.

This clone was counted between two and nine times. The genes are TRBV10-1 and TRBJ2-7; 8 bases match TRBD1. With V trimmed by 2 bases and J by 2 bases, 2 bases remained unmatched. CDR3 length equals 14 residues. The germline CDR1 and CDR2 sequences are WNHNN and SYGVQD (reference sequence). CDR3 DNA sequence: TGCGCCAGCAGTGAGGCAGGGGGCCCCTACGAGCAGTACTTC. This gives the protein CASSEAGGPYEQYF.

This rearrangement joins TRBV5-1 to TRBJ2-3, with 14 bases identical to TRBD2. The CDR3 contains 18 residues. Trimming cost V 4 bases and J 0 bases; bases outside gene matches: 7. The germline V gene has CDR1 SGHRS and CDR2 YFSETQ. In DNA, the CDR3 is TGCGCCAGCAGCGCCGGGACTAGCGGGGGCCTTAGCACAGATACGCAGTATTTT. Protein: CASSAGTSGGLSTDTQYF.

The J gene is TRBJ2-1, the V gene TRBV5-1, with TRBD2 identical over 7 bases. Germline V gene data show CDR1 as SGHRS and CDR2 as YFSETQ. The V gene end was trimmed by 3 bases and the J gene end by 3 bases; junction bases not matched to a gene: 9. The CDR3 contains 16 residues. The CDR3 DNA reads TGCGCCAGCAGCTACTTCGCAGGGAGGGTCTACAATGAGCAGTTCTTC. Translating gives CASSYFAGRVYNEQFF.

J is TRBJ2-5 and V is TRBV5-4; D remains ambiguous. Per the germline V gene, CDR1 is SGHNT and CDR2 is YYREEE (reference sequence). This CDR3 comprises 13 residues. Trimming took 4 bases from V and 5 from J, leaving 12 bases between them. The CDR3 is CASSPGVGETQYF. CDR3 coding DNA: TGTGCCAGCAGCCCCGGCGTCGGGGAGACCCAGTACTTC.

The CDR3: CASSLPLGQSGNTIYF. In DNA, the CDR3 is TGTGCCAGCAGCTTGCCGCTCGGACAGTCCGGAAACACCATATATTTT. The rearrangement uses TRBV11-2 and TRBJ1-3; possible D gene TRBD1, 6 bases. From germline, CDR1 is SGHAT and CDR2 FQNNGV. This CDR3 is built from 16 residues. Between the trimmed V and J ends, which lost 3 bases and 4 bases, there was a span of 16 bases.

The V call is TRBV10-3, the J call TRBJ1-4; D not certain. The V and J ends lost 0 bases and 4 bases respectively, with 12 bases between them. CDR1 and CDR2 from the germline V gene are ENHRY and SYGVKD. The CDR3 totals 16 residues. CDR3 residues: CAISESRAADNEKLFF. As DNA, the CDR3 is TGTGCCATCAGTGAGTCAAGGGCAGCGGATAATGAAAAACTGTTTTTT.

J is TRBJ1-4 and V is TRBV14, with 9 positions matching TRBD1. The germline CDR1 and CDR2 sequences are SGHDN and FVKESK. The CDR3 has 14 residues. The V and J ends lost 1 base and 8 bases, in that order; junction bases with no gene match: 2. The DNA of the CDR3 is TGTGCCAGCAGCCAAGGGGACAGGGCCGAAAAACTGTTTTTT. Protein product: CASSQGDRAEKLFF.

This chain uses TRBV30 with TRBJ2-3; 10 bases are a match to TRBD2. The germline V gene encodes CDR1 GTSNPN and CDR2 SVGIG (reference sequence). Trimming at V came to 4 bases and at J to 6 bases, leaving 10 bases not matched to a gene. This CDR3 contains 15 residues. The CDR3: CAWTRGAGGQDTQYF. The CDR3 coding sequence is TGTGCCTGGACGAGGGGAGCGGGGGGGCAGGATACGCAGTATTTT.

The genes are TRBV27 and TRBJ1-5; perhaps TRBD1 as D (5 bases). The CDR3 has 15 residues. CDR1 and CDR2 from the germline V gene are MNHEY and SMNVEV (reference sequence). Trimming left V 4 bases short and J 1 base short, with 11 bases between. In DNA form, the CDR3 reads TGTGCCAGCAGTTGGGGTGGGGGGAGCAATCAGCCCCAGCATTTT. This sequence encodes CASSWGGGSNQPQHF.

The chain recombines TRBV6-2 or TRBV6-3 with TRBJ2-7; D gene ambiguous. Germline V gene sequence: CDR1 MNHEY, CDR2 SVGEGT. Trimming left V 5 bases short and J 6 bases short, with 29 bases between. CDR3 size: 18 residues. The CDR3 loop is CASSQRLIGSTVNVEQYV. The CDR3 DNA reads TGTGCCAGCAGTCAACGCCTTATCGGATCTACCGTTAATGTCGAGCAGTACGTC.

The chain joins TRBV3-1 (or the pseudogene TRBV3-2) to TRBJ1-1; weak D call: TRBD1 (5 bases). Trimming removed 4 bases at V and 4 bases at J, with 22 bases between. The CDR3 has 17 amino acids. Germline CDR1 LGHDT, CDR2 YNNKEL (reference sequence). CDR3 sequence reads: CASSRKARVGQGTEAFF. In DNA, the CDR3 is TGTGCCAGCAGCCGAAAGGCCAGGGTCGGTCAGGGCACTGAAGCTTTCTTT.

The chain recombines TRBV19 with TRBJ2-7; no definite D call. The CDR3 runs 15 residues. Between the trimmed V and J ends, which lost 0 bases and 0 bases, there was a span of 9 bases. The V gene's germline CDR1 is LNHDA and CDR2 SQIVND (reference sequence). The CDR3 sequence is CASSIDHRYSYEQYF. In DNA form, the CDR3 reads TGTGCCAGTAGTATAGATCACAGATACTCCTACGAGCAGTACTTC.